The next 27 T cell receptor beta chains were all read from a single sample in a study of cytomegalovirus exposure and HLA in healthy donors. Primers for the PCR totalled 60 Vbeta and 13 Jbeta. TCRdb's table, derived via immunoSEQ multiplex PCR, lists solely in-frame clones and lacks some. Here the sample spans 50,000 to 70,000 clones, about 72% being singletons. Specimen: PBMCs. The source is a girl aged 5-17 years in good health and CMV-seropositive.

This clone was counted between two and nine times. The CDR3 reads CASSAGTQNTEAFF. CDR3 in DNA: TGCGCCAGCAGCGCGGGAACACAGAACACTGAAGCTTTCTTT. The chain recombines TRBV5-1 with TRBJ1-1; no clear D. The V gene lost 4 bases and the J gene lost 1 base, with 11 bases spanning the gap. This CDR3 spans 14 amino acids. Germline CDR1 is SGHRS and CDR2 is YFSETQ.

The chain's CDR3 is CASSRGQNTEAFF. The CDR3 DNA reads TGTGCCAGCAGCCGAGGACAGAACACTGAAGCTTTCTTT. This chain connects TRBV7-8 to TRBJ1-1, with TRBD1 as a possible D gene (5 bases). This CDR3 has 13 residues. Germline CDR1 reads SGHVS; CDR2 reads FQNEAQ. V lost 5 bases and J lost 1, with 8 bases in between.

The V and J genes are TRBV28 and TRBJ2-7; TRBD1 is a possible D gene (6 bases). The CDR3 has 13 amino acids. Per the germline V gene, CDR1 is MDHEN and CDR2 is SYDVKM. V lost 6 bases, J lost 1 base, and 10 bases lay in between. The CDR3 sequence: CASSTGTSYEQYF. Here the CDR3 DNA reads TGTGCCAGCAGCACCGGGACATCCTACGAGCAGTACTTC.

The chain combines TRBV5-4 with TRBJ1-2; a possible D gene is TRBD1 (6 bases). CDR1 and CDR2 from the germline V gene are SGHNT and YYREEE (reference sequence). This CDR3 has 14 residues. Trimming left V 4 bases short and J 4 bases short, with 14 bases between. The DNA of the CDR3 is TGTGCCAGCAGCCCAAAAGGACAGAGCTATGGCTACACCTTC. Its protein product is CASSPKGQSYGYTF.

The V and J genes are TRBV28 and TRBJ2-5; D is ambiguous. Germline CDR1 reads MDHEN; CDR2 reads SYDVKM. This CDR3 has 16 residues. V dropped 10 bases and J dropped 7 bases, with 28 bases sitting between them. The CDR3 DNA reads as TGTGCCACCCAGAAGCCTCCTTCTAGAGCCGGGTCGACCCAGTACTTC. Protein sequence: CATQKPPSRAGSTQYF.

This clone was counted a single time. This chain links TRBV5-4 with TRBJ1-6; 8 nucleotides line up with TRBD1. V shed 3 bases, J shed 12 bases, and the junction held 5 bases outside the gene matches. The CDR3 sequence is 13 residues long. Germline-derived CDR1 and CDR2 are SGHNT and YYREEE (reference sequence). CDR3 in amino acids: CASSSDRERPLHF. The CDR3, as DNA: TGTGCCAGCAGCTCGGACAGGGAGAGACCCCTCCACTTT.

Regarding this clone: The junction departs from the called germline gene at one end, perhaps through a read error. The chain uses TRBV20-1 and TRBJ2-3; tentatively, D is TRBD2 (5 bases). Germline loops: CDR1 DFQATT, CDR2 SNEGSKA (reference sequence). The CDR3 loop spans 9 amino acids. CDR3 sequence: CSGAGTADF. The CDR3 DNA reads TGCAGTGGTGCGGGTACAGCGGATTTT.

The chain has TRBV6-5 and TRBJ1-2; TRBD1 agrees at 8 bases. Trimming removed 6 bases from V and 6 bases from J; junction bases left unmatched: 3. The germline V gene has CDR1 MNHEY and CDR2 SVGAGI. This CDR3 comprises 12 residues. CDR3 bases: TGTGCCAGCAGCCGGACAGGGAATGGCTACACCTTC. This gives the protein CASSRTGNGYTF.

The J gene is TRBJ2-7, the V gene TRBV5-4, with a weak D call TRBD1 (8 bases). This CDR3 contains 15 residues. In germline, CDR1 is SGHNT, CDR2 YYREEE (reference sequence). Trimming pared 4 bases from V and 2 bases from J, leaving 16 bases between. Here the CDR3 reads CASSSGQGGTYEQYF. The CDR3 bases are TGTGCCAGCAGCAGTGGACAGGGAGGGACCTACGAGCAGTACTTC. The full variable domain, with the rest looked up from reference TRBV5-4 and TRBJ2-7, is ETGVTQSPTHLIKTRGQQVTLRCSSQSGHNTVSWYQQALGQGPQFIFQYYREEENGRGNFPPRFSGLQFPNYSSELNVNALELDDSALYLCASSSGQGGTYEQYFGPGTRLTVT.

This sequence joins TRBV30 and TRBJ1-1; D unclear. This CDR3 spans 12 amino acids. Germline V gives CDR1 GTSNPN, CDR2 SVGIG (reference sequence). V lost 0 bases to trimming and J lost 4 bases, with 6 bases between them. The CDR3 region is CAWSVLGTEAFF. As DNA, the CDR3 is TGTGCCTGGAGTGTACTTGGCACTGAAGCTTTCTTT.

This clone was seen just once. As DNA, the CDR3 is TGCAGTTCTGACGGGGGCGCGGGAGAATCCTACAATGAGCAGTTCTTC. It translates to CSSDGGAGESYNEQFF. The chain joins TRBV29-1 to TRBJ2-1, with a possible D match to TRBD2 (7 bases). Per the germline V gene, CDR1 is SQVTM and CDR2 is ANQGSEA. The CDR3 contains 16 residues.

The genes are TRBV4-1 and TRBJ2-7, with 8 bases that match TRBD1. This CDR3 spans 18 amino acids. V lost 4 bases and J lost 7; bases outside the gene matches: 21. Germline CDR1 reads MGHRA; CDR2 reads YSYEKL. Written as DNA, the CDR3 is TGCGCCAGCAGCCTCCCGGGTCCAGGGGGCTTTGGTTTGTGGGAGCAGTACTTC. The encoded protein is CASSLPGPGGFGLWEQYF.

The V gene is TRBV7-2, the J gene TRBJ1-5, with D unresolved. The CDR3 loop spans 15 amino acids. CDR1 SGHTA and CDR2 FQGNSA come from the germline V gene. The V end lost 4 bases, the J end lost 7 bases, and 17 bases lay between the germline ends. DNA of the CDR3: TGTGCCAGCAGCTCCTACGGAGGGATTCTCCAGCCCCAGCATTTT. This sequence encodes CASSSYGGILQPQHF.

The V gene is TRBV10-2, the J gene TRBJ2-7, with TRBD2 identical over 7 bases. The ends lost 6 bases at V and 3 bases at J; junction bases unmatched: 5. Germline CDR1 reads WSHSY; CDR2 reads SAAADI. The CDR3 runs to 13 residues. CDR3 DNA: TGCGCCAGCAGCCCGGCGGGGGTCTACGAGCAGTACTTC. Its protein is CASSPAGVYEQYF.

The rearrangement joins TRBV11-2 to TRBJ1-5; D is uncertain. The CDR3 contains 15 residues. In germline, CDR1 is SGHAT, CDR2 FQNNGV. The V gene lost 4 bases and the J gene lost 2 bases, with 12 bases spanning the gap. The CDR3 spells CASSSQSGRNQPQHF. CDR3 nucleotide sequence: TGTGCCAGCAGCTCCCAAAGCGGTCGCAATCAGCCCCAGCATTTT.

The chain has TRBV28 and TRBJ2-1; D perhaps matches TRBD2 (6 bases). V lost 7 bases and J 6 bases, leaving 13 bases between the germline ends. The CDR3 covers 13 residues. Germline CDR1 and CDR2: MDHEN and SYDVKM. The chain's CDR3 is CASILGGANEQFF. The CDR3 DNA reads as TGTGCCAGCATCCTGGGGGGTGCCAATGAGCAGTTCTTC.

This chain links TRBV10-3 with TRBJ2-2, with a tentative D call TRBD1 (5 bases). V gave up 3 bases and J gave up 6 bases, with 5 bases separating them. The CDR3 is made up of 12 amino acids. From germline, CDR1 is ENHRY and CDR2 SYGVKD. The CDR3: CAISEGAGELFF. In nucleotides, the CDR3 is TGTGCCATCAGTGAAGGGGCCGGGGAGCTGTTTTTT.

The chain carries TRBV7-9 and TRBJ2-5, with D possibly matching TRBD1 (6 bases). CDR1 and CDR2 (germline): SEHNR, FQNEAQ (reference sequence). This CDR3 comprises 14 residues. The ends were cut back, 2 bases at V and 5 bases at J, with 12 bases in the middle. The CDR3 bases are TGTGCCAGCAGCTTAAGCCAGGGGTGGGAGACCCAGTACTTC. This encodes CASSLSQGWETQYF.

The chain has TRBV14 and TRBJ2-5; 8 nucleotides align to TRBD1. Unmatched junction bases numbered 7, after V lost 0 bases and J lost 4 bases. Germline V lookup: CDR1 SGHDN, CDR2 FVKESK. The CDR3 is 16 residues long. The CDR3: CASSQETGVDLETQYF. The CDR3 DNA follows: TGTGCCAGCAGCCAAGAGACAGGGGTCGACTTAGAGACCCAGTACTTC.

The genes are TRBV5-1 and TRBJ2-2; TRBD1 aligns across 8 bases. CDR3 length: 13 residues. Germline assignment: CDR1 SGHRS and CDR2 YFSETQ. The ends lost 7 bases at V and 5 bases at J; junction bases unmatched: 4. Written as DNA, the CDR3 is TGCGCCAGCCACGACAGGGGTACCGGGGAGCTGTTTTTT. Translated, it gives CASHDRGTGELFF.

The chain employs TRBV9 and TRBJ2-1; TRBD2 might be the D (6 bases). Germline V gene lookup returns CDR1 SGDLS and CDR2 YYNGEE. The V end was cut by 0 bases, the J end by 4 bases, with 11 bases between. CDR3 length: 15 amino acids. The CDR3 DNA follows: TGTGCCAGCAGCGTAGGGGGAGGAGATTACAATGAGCAGTTCTTC. Translation gives CASSVGGGDYNEQFF.

This clone was picked up one time. This sequence joins TRBV15 and TRBJ2-1, with TRBD2 matching 8 bases. This CDR3 has 16 amino acids. The ends lost 0 bases at V and 3 bases at J; junction bases unmatched: 4. Germline CDR1 and CDR2: LNHNV and YYDKDF (reference sequence). The CDR3 nucleotides read TGTGCCACCAGCAGAGATAGCGGGGCGGTCTACAATGAGCAGTTCTTC. Translated, it gives CATSRDSGAVYNEQFF.

With respect to this clone: Other DNA sequences within the sample encode an identical CDR3. Written as DNA, the CDR3 is TGTGCCAGCAGTTATAGACAGGGCTACGAGCAGTACTTC. Its protein is CASSYRQGYEQYF. This chain links TRBV6-5 with TRBJ2-7, with TRBD1 matching 7 bases. Germline loops: CDR1 MNHEY, CDR2 SVGAGI. CDR3 size: 13 residues. Trimming cost V 3 bases and J 3 bases; bases outside gene matches: 2.

This clone occurred once. The chain is built from TRBV7-6 and TRBJ2-1; TRBD1 agrees at 7 bases. Germline loops: CDR1 SGHVS, CDR2 FNYEAQ. This CDR3 spans 12 amino acids. V was pared by 6 bases and J by 8 bases, with 4 bases of the junction left unmatched. The CDR3 spells CASSPTGDEQFF. For the CDR3, the DNA is TGTGCCAGCAGTCCAACAGGGGATGAGCAGTTCTTC. Filled out from reference TRBV7-6 and TRBJ2-1, the complete variable domain reads GAGVSQSPRYKVTKRGQDVALRCDPISGHVSLYWYRQALGQGPEFLTYFNYEAQQDKSGLPNDRFSAERPEGSISTLTIQRTEQRDSAMYRCASSPTGDEQFFGPGTRLTVL.

The rearrangement links TRBV4-2 to TRBJ1-5; D is unresolved. Germline V gives CDR1 LGHNA, CDR2 YNFKEQ. The V end was cut by 4 bases, the J end by 11 bases, with 24 bases between. This CDR3 region has 16 residues. The CDR3 reads CASSLTPDVRPMAQHF. The DNA for the CDR3 is TGTGCCAGCAGCCTGACGCCAGACGTCAGGCCCATGGCCCAGCATTTT.

The chain recombines TRBV18 with TRBJ1-1, with 8 bases lining up with TRBD1. The CDR3 has 15 amino acids. Trimming at V came to 8 bases and at J to 6 bases, leaving 14 bases not matched to a gene. Germline CDR1 and CDR2: KGHSH and LQKENI. The CDR3 DNA sequence: TGTGCCAGCCAAAGGTCTCGGGGACAGGAGTCTGAAGCTTTCTTT. It encodes CASQRSRGQESEAFF.

The DNA of the CDR3 is TGTGCCAGCAGCCCTGTGGGGCTAGCGGGGTCGGGGGTGCAGTTCTTC. As protein: CASSPVGLAGSGVQFF. The rearrangement uses TRBV5-4 and TRBJ2-1, with 9 positions matching TRBD2. The germline V gene has CDR1 SGHNT and CDR2 YYREEE (reference sequence). V shed 4 bases and J 12 bases; nucleotides not matched to a gene: 17. This CDR3 is built from 16 residues. Filled out from reference TRBV5-4 and TRBJ2-1, the complete variable domain reads ETGVTQSPTHLIKTRGQQVTLRCSSQSGHNTVSWYQQALGQGPQFIFQYYREEENGRGNFPPRFSGLQFPNYSSELNVNALELDDSALYLCASSPVGLAGSGVQFFGPGTRLTVL.